These 13 T cell receptor beta chains were all obtained from the same sample, sequenced in a study of blood T cell repertoires in COVID-19 (dated by TCRdb to about 2020). Receptors were amplified or captured by the immunoSEQ multiplex PCR assay. TCRdb retrieved this table from immuneACCESS and kept in-frame rearrangements only. Not all clones are present; in checked studies, unresolved V genes account for under half, and no reason is known for the remainder. For this sample there are about 220,000 clones; 70% to 85% appear just once. 3% to 4% of the sample rests with the top ten. The sample was PBMCs or T cells enriched from blood (not recorded which). These receptors all stem from an older woman who had recovered from COVID-19.

The genes are TRBV30 and TRBJ1-1; weak D call: TRBD1 (5 bases). The germline V gene has CDR1 GTSNPN and CDR2 SVGIG (reference sequence). Trimming removed 3 bases from V and 0 bases from J, with 8 bases in between. The CDR3 runs to 13 residues. The CDR3, as DNA: TGTGCCTGGAGATGGGGCATGAACACTGAAGCTTTCTTT. Its protein product is CAWRWGMNTEAFF.

This clone was counted once. This sequence joins TRBV27 and TRBJ2-3; 11 bases fit TRBD2. This CDR3 contains 15 residues. V shed 3 bases, J shed 6 bases, and the junction held 5 bases outside the gene matches. Germline V CDR1 and CDR2: MNHEY, SMNVEV (reference sequence). CDR3 sequence (DNA): TGTGCCAGCAGTTTGGGACTAGCGGCTCCTGATACGCAGTATTTT. Amino acid sequence: CASSLGLAAPDTQYF.

The gene calls are TRBV4-1 and TRBJ1-1; a weak D match, TRBD1 (6 bases). V was cut by 0 bases and J by 5 bases, with 13 bases left in between. The CDR3 runs 15 residues. Germline V lookup: CDR1 MGHRA, CDR2 YSYEKL. The CDR3 nucleotides read TGCGCCAGCAGCCAAGAGGGGGCCGGGTCTACTGAAGCTTTCTTT. Translation: CASSQEGAGSTEAFF.

CDR3 amino acids: CASSPLDSRSGNTIYF. CDR3 DNA: TGTGCCAGCTCACCTCTGGACAGCCGCTCTGGAAACACCATATATTTT. V and J are TRBV18 and TRBJ1-3, with D possibly matching TRBD1 (6 bases). V lost 3 bases to trimming and J lost 0 bases, with 12 bases between them. The CDR3 sequence is 16 residues long. Germline V gene sequence: CDR1 KGHSH, CDR2 LQKENI. Full variable domain (missing parts from reference TRBV18 and TRBJ1-3): NAGVMQNPRHLVRRRGQEARLRCSPMKGHSHVYWYRQLPEEGLKFMVYLQKENIIDESGMPKERFSAEFPKEGPSILRIQQVVRGDSAAYFCASSPLDSRSGNTIYFGEGSWLTVV.

The chain employs TRBV4-2 and TRBJ1-2; 8 nucleotides line up with TRBD1. Trimming removed 0 bases from V and 7 bases from J; junction bases left unmatched: 10. The CDR3 is made up of 16 amino acids. CDR1 is LGHNA, CDR2 YNFKEQ, per germline. This CDR3 is CASSQDQGQGAGGYTF. Written as DNA, the CDR3 is TGTGCCAGCAGCCAAGATCAGGGGCAGGGGGCAGGTGGCTACACCTTC.

The chain employs TRBV7-9 and TRBJ1-1, with D hard to call. V lost 3 bases to trimming and J lost 1 base, with 6 bases between them. This CDR3 comprises 13 residues. Germline V gene data show CDR1 as SEHNR and CDR2 as FQNEAQ (reference sequence). The CDR3 DNA reads as TGTGCCAGCAGCTTTACAGAGAACACTGAAGCTTTCTTT. Translating gives CASSFTENTEAFF.

This chain connects TRBV27 to TRBJ2-3; weak D call: TRBD1 (5 bases). The V end was cut by 3 bases, the J end by 1 base, with 14 bases between. The CDR3 has 16 residues. Germline V CDR1 and CDR2: MNHEY, SMNVEV (reference sequence). CDR3 residues: CASSLWVGAGTDTQYF. CDR3 coding DNA: TGTGCCAGCAGTTTGTGGGTTGGGGCCGGCACAGATACGCAGTATTTT.

The rearrangement links TRBV19 to TRBJ2-1; 10 nucleotides line up with TRBD2. The trim removed 3 bases at V and 7 bases at J, leaving 9 bases unmatched. Germline V gene lookup returns CDR1 LNHDA and CDR2 SQIVND (reference sequence). The CDR3 totals 16 residues. CDR3 in DNA: TGTGCCAGTAGTATCATGACTAGCGGGCTTGGGAATGAGCAGTTCTTC. Translating it yields CASSIMTSGLGNEQFF.

The chain links TRBV10-3 to TRBJ1-1; tentative D call: TRBD1 (6 bases). Between the trimmed V and J ends, which lost 3 bases and 0 bases, there was a span of 8 bases. Germline V gene data show CDR1 as ENHRY and CDR2 as SYGVKD. This CDR3 contains 14 residues. This CDR3 is CAISEQGMNTEAFF. CDR3 DNA: TGTGCCATCAGTGAACAGGGCATGAACACTGAAGCTTTCTTT.

The V call is TRBV7-6, the J call TRBJ1-5, with 8 bases identical to TRBD1. The CDR3 contains 16 residues. The V gene end was trimmed by 4 bases and the J gene end by 2 bases; junction bases not matched to a gene: 7. Germline V gives CDR1 SGHVS, CDR2 FNYEAQ. The CDR3 is CASSSSTGVGNQPQHF. CDR3 DNA sequence: TGTGCCAGCAGCTCGTCGACAGGGGTGGGCAATCAGCCCCAGCATTTT.

In this sample, this clone turned up a few times. The chain links TRBV5-1 to TRBJ2-1; 9 nucleotides match TRBD2. Germline V gene sequence: CDR1 SGHRS, CDR2 YFSETQ. The CDR3 loop spans 17 amino acids. Trimming removed 0 bases from V and 2 bases from J; junction bases left unmatched: 6. The CDR3 loop reads CASSLAPSGTTYNEQFF. The CDR3 coding sequence is TGCGCCAGCAGCTTGGCGCCTAGCGGGACTACCTACAATGAGCAGTTCTTC.

V is TRBV25-1 and J is TRBJ1-4; tentatively, D is TRBD1 (6 bases). CDR1 is MGHDK, CDR2 SYGVNS, per germline. The V end was cut by 4 bases, the J end by 4 bases, with 13 bases between. CDR3 length: 15 residues. CDR3 region: CASSGYRTDNEKLFF. The DNA of the CDR3 is TGTGCCAGCAGTGGCTACAGGACAGATAATGAAAAACTGTTTTTT.

Only a few counts were recorded for this clone. The rearrangement links TRBV5-8 to TRBJ2-2, with 10 nucleotides matching TRBD1. The germline V gene encodes CDR1 SGHTS and CDR2 YDEGEE. The CDR3 is 15 residues long. J lost 4 bases, V lost 4 bases, and 4 bases had no gene match. CDR3 nucleotide sequence: TGTGCCAGCAGCCGGACAGGGGGGGTCACCGGGGAGCTGTTTTTT. Translated: CASSRTGGVTGELFF. Together with reference TRBV5-8 and TRBJ2-2, the CDR3 gives the full variable domain: EAGVTQSPTHLIKTRGQQATLRCSPISGHTSVYWYQQALGLGLQFLLWYDEGEERNRGNFPPRFSGRQFPNYSSELNVNALELEDSALYLCASSRTGGVTGELFFGEGSRLTVL.